This TCR beta chain stems from a study of blood T cell repertoires in COVID-19. Overall study: There were acute and convalescent COVID-19 samples, and they came from the United States, Italy and Spain.

Original handling: The assay estimated nucleated cells by amplifying reference gene primers. Produced via immunoSEQ multiplex PCR; TCRdb's table is partial and in-frame only. From that table come the V and J calls and clone size; the DNA was used to work out D and trimming. The data contain roughly 88,000 clones, 75% to 95% of them seen just once; the ten biggest clones take up over 3.5%. Trimming at V came to 4 bases and at J to 0 bases, leaving 6 bases not matched to a gene. Germline V CDR1 and CDR2: LNHDA, SQIVND (reference sequence). This CDR3 comprises 17 residues. The chain is built from TRBV19 and TRBJ2-3; 11 bases fit TRBD2. The sequence was collected from a woman in her 50s in a cohort sampled during active COVID-19. The sequenced sample was peripheral blood. CDR3 DNA: TGTGCCAGTAGTACAGGACTAGCGGGTGGGAGCACAGATACGCAGTATTTT. This codes for CASSTGLAGGSTDTQYF.